Listed below are T cell receptor beta chains from one sample, sequenced in a study of control samples from healthy donors and cancer patients. The assay was immunoSEQ multiplex PCR, and TCRdb's table has in-frame clones only and misses some. Found here are roughly 400,000 clones, around nine tenths of them singletons; the top ten hold 5% to 7%. Input material: PBMCs. The receptors come from a man aged 35 to 55 with head and neck cancer. CDR3s include the opening cysteine and the closing phenylalanine or tryptophan. Each record gives: CDR3 protein, CDR3 DNA, clone size, J gene, V gene, D gene. A D gene is named only where the DNA matches it firmly. Size is omitted from some rows. Given values are once, few, many or a class for expanded clones.

CASVWGAARTGELFF	TGTGCCAGCGTCTGGGGGGCGGCCAGAACCGGGGAGCTGTTTTTT	once	TRBJ2-2	TRBV11-2	NA
CASSRKTTDTQYF	TGCGCCAGCAGCCGGAAGACGACAGATACGCAGTATTTT	NA	TRBJ2-3	TRBV4-1	NA
CASSLGAAEAFF	TGTGCCAGCAGTTTGGGCGCTGCTGAAGCTTTCTTT	once	TRBJ1-1	TRBV6-5	NA
CASSYSTGRRNEKLFF	TGTGCCAGCAGTTACAGTACAGGACGGAGAAATGAAAAACTGTTTTTT	once	TRBJ1-4	TRBV6-5	NA
CASSEALWDTQYF	TGTGCCAGCAGCGAGGCTCTCTGGGATACGCAGTATTTT	few	TRBJ2-3	TRBV7-3	NA
CASSLMRVKSTDTQYF	TGTGCCAGCAGCTTAATGAGGGTAAAAAGCACAGATACGCAGTATTTT	NA	TRBJ2-3	TRBV7-3	NA
CATSRDLSAEKLFF	TGTGCCACCAGCAGAGATCTGTCAGCTGAAAAACTGTTTTTT	NA	TRBJ1-4	TRBV15	NA
CASSEAGGDYEQYF	TGTGCCAGCAGCGAAGCGGGAGGTGACTACGAGCAGTACTTC	NA	TRBJ2-7	TRBV7-2	TRBD2
CSVEVGAGPGSYEQYF	TGCAGCGTTGAAGTGGGCGCAGGGCCGGGCTCCTACGAGCAGTACTTC	NA	TRBJ2-7	TRBV29-1	NA
CASSQYDRSTNEKLFF	TGCGCCAGCAGCCAGTACGACCGATCAACTAATGAAAAACTGTTTTTT	NA	TRBJ1-4	TRBV4-3	NA
CASSLAISGRALNQEQFF	TGTGCCAGCAGCTTGGCCATAAGCGGGAGGGCCCTCAACCAGGAGCAGTTCTTC	NA	TRBJ2-1	TRBV5-4	TRBD2
CASSYSFLGGNNEQFF	TGTGCCAGCAGTTACTCATTTCTCGGGGGGAACAATGAGCAGTTCTTC	NA	TRBJ2-1	TRBV6-5	TRBD2
CASIWDRGSYEQYF	TGTGCCAGCATTTGGGACAGGGGATCCTACGAGCAGTACTTC	NA	TRBJ2-7	TRBV6-5	TRBD1
CASSPPQGRTEAFF	TGTGCCAGCAGCCCACCACAGGGGAGGACTGAAGCTTTCTTT	NA	TRBJ1-1	TRBV6-5	TRBD1
CAWMDWTGTSIGANVLTF	TGTGCCTGGATGGACTGGACGGGTACGTCGATTGGGGCCAACGTCCTGACTTTC	NA	TRBJ2-6	TRBV30	NA
CASSDQTVSGANVLTF	TGTGCCAGCAGTGACCAGACGGTCTCTGGGGCCAACGTCCTGACTTTC	NA	TRBJ2-6	TRBV27	NA
CASSSNSYEQYF	TGTGCCAGCAGTTCCAACAGCTACGAGCAGTACTTC	NA	TRBJ2-7	TRBV2	NA
CASRGAYIQYF	TGTGCCAGCAGGGGGGCTTACATTCAGTACTTC	once	TRBJ2-4	TRBV12-3/TRBV12-4	NA
CASSIVGNGYTF	TGTGCCAGTAGTATAGTCGGGAATGGCTACACCTTC	NA	TRBJ1-2	TRBV19	NA
CASSSLQGGNEQFF	TGTGCCAGCAGCTCCCTTCAGGGTGGGAATGAGCAGTTCTTC	few	TRBJ2-1	TRBV7-9	NA
CASSLNLAGGPEGAQYF	TGTGCCAGCAGCTTAAACCTAGCGGGGGGCCCTGAAGGAGCGCAGTATTTT	NA	TRBJ2-3	TRBV7-2	TRBD2
CASSTGLAVRETQYF	TGTGCCAGTAGTACGGGACTAGCGGTGAGAGAGACCCAGTACTTC	few	TRBJ2-5	TRBV19	TRBD2
CASSIGLAGGTHTDTQYF	TGTGCCAGTAGTATAGGACTAGCGGGGGGAACGCACACAGATACGCAGTATTTT	NA	TRBJ2-3	TRBV19	TRBD2
CASSALRSGGEQFF	TGTGCCAGCAGCGCCCTCAGGAGCGGGGGTGAGCAGTTCTTC	NA	TRBJ2-1	TRBV5-8	TRBD2
CASSSGLAGSTDTQYF	TGCGCCAGCAGTTCAGGACTAGCCGGATCCACAGATACGCAGTATTTT	NA	TRBJ2-3	TRBV10-1	TRBD2
CASSTDRGVGNEKLFF	TGTGCCAGCAGCACGGACAGGGGGGTCGGTAATGAAAAACTGTTTTTT	NA	TRBJ1-4	TRBV9	TRBD1
CASNDSSYEQYF	TGTGCCAGCAACGACAGTTCCTACGAGCAGTACTTC	NA	TRBJ2-7	TRBV6-4	NA
CASSIGEGRMNTEAFF	TGTGCCAGTAGTATCGGGGAGGGGAGGATGAACACTGAAGCTTTCTTT	NA	TRBJ1-1	TRBV19	NA
CASSQPGGGAYEQYF	TGTGCCAGCAGCCAACCCGGCGGGGGAGCCTACGAGCAGTACTTC	NA	TRBJ2-7	TRBV3-1/TRBV3-2	TRBD2
CASTFSPYNEQFF	TGTGCCAGCACGTTCTCCCCCTACAATGAGCAGTTCTTC	NA	TRBJ2-1	TRBV28	NA
CASSGRGQGARETQYF	TGTGCCAGCAGCGGACGGGGACAGGGGGCGCGAGAGACCCAGTACTTC	NA	TRBJ2-5	TRBV7-9	TRBD1
CATSVRGEGQYF	TGTGCCACCAGTGTAAGGGGCGAGGGCCAGTACTTC	NA	TRBJ2-5	TRBV24-1	NA
CAWQVQEDSPLHF	TGTGCCTGGCAAGTGCAGGAAGATTCACCCCTCCACTTT	NA	TRBJ1-6	TRBV30	NA
CAWSVSGIGYTF	TGTGCCTGGAGTGTATCGGGGATCGGCTACACCTTC	NA	TRBJ1-2	TRBV30	NA
CATSGRAGDTQYF	TGTGCCACGAGCGGCAGGGCAGGAGATACGCAGTATTTT	once	TRBJ2-3	TRBV11-2	NA
CASSLGGGYQETQYF	TGTGCTAGCAGCTTAGGAGGGGGTTACCAAGAGACCCAGTACTTC	NA	TRBJ2-5	TRBV7-7	NA
CASSSTPDTEAFF	TGTGCCAGCAGCTCGACCCCGGACACTGAAGCTTTCTTT	NA	TRBJ1-1	TRBV6-5	NA
CASSFKDGDEQFF	TGTGCCAGCAGTTTCAAGGACGGCGATGAGCAGTTCTTC	NA	TRBJ2-1	TRBV12-3/TRBV12-4	NA
CSAGGVAVYEQYF	TGCAGTGCTGGTGGGGTTGCGGTGTACGAGCAGTACTTC	NA	TRBJ2-7	TRBV20-1	NA
CAISARDSQNEQFF	TGTGCCATCAGCGCCCGAGATTCACAAAATGAGCAGTTCTTC	NA	TRBJ2-1	TRBV10-3	NA
CATSFGDRTYNEQFF	TGTGCCACCAGTTTCGGAGACAGGACATACAATGAGCAGTTCTTC	once	TRBJ2-1	TRBV24-1	NA
CASSPGWSGFNEQYF	TGTGCCAGCAGCCCAGGTTGGTCTGGGTTCAACGAGCAGTACTTC	NA	TRBJ2-7	TRBV7-2	NA
CAWSSGGGTEAFF	TGTGCCTGGAGTTCAGGGGGTGGTACTGAAGCTTTCTTT	NA	TRBJ1-1	TRBV30	TRBD1
CASSQVLGGRETQYF	TGTGCCAGCAGCCAAGTCCTGGGGGGGCGAGAGACCCAGTACTTC	NA	TRBJ2-5	TRBV3-1/TRBV3-2	NA
CASSPGTGGAAGANVLTF	TGTGCCAGCAGCCCCGGGACAGGGGGCGCGGCTGGGGCCAACGTCCTGACTTTC	NA	TRBJ2-6	TRBV7-3	TRBD1
CASRDRASGNTIYF	TGTGCCAGCAGGGACAGGGCCTCTGGAAACACCATATATTTT	NA	TRBJ1-3	TRBV6-5	TRBD1
CASSDTSGLSLSYNEQFF	TGTGCCAGCAGCGATACTAGCGGATTGTCCTTATCCTACAATGAGCAGTTCTTC	NA	TRBJ2-1	TRBV28	TRBD2
CASSFILEEKADTQYF	TGCGCCAGCAGCTTTATACTAGAAGAAAAGGCAGATACGCAGTATTTT	once	TRBJ2-3	TRBV5-1	NA
CASSYLSRGRETQYF	TGTGCCAGCAGTTATCTATCCCGGGGCCGGGAGACCCAGTACTTC	NA	TRBJ2-5	TRBV6-5	NA
CASSLLGTSTDTQYF	TGTGCCAGCAGCTTATTGGGGACTAGCACAGATACGCAGTATTTT	NA	TRBJ2-3	TRBV5-4	NA
CASSRDEKLFF	TGTGCCAGCAGTAGGGATGAAAAACTGTTTTTT	once	TRBJ1-4	TRBV6-5	NA
CASSSLGGPRYTQYF	TGTGCCAGCAGCAGCCTGGGGGGGCCTAGGTATACGCAGTATTTT	NA	TRBJ2-3	TRBV7-3	NA
CASSWTSGTDTQYF	TGTGCCAGCAGCTGGACTAGCGGGACAGATACGCAGTATTTT	NA	TRBJ2-3	TRBV7-3	TRBD2
CASSSRGTEAFF	TGTGCCAGCAGTTCCAGGGGTACTGAAGCTTTCTTT	NA	TRBJ1-1	TRBV2	NA
CASSQSGGAYTDTQYF	TGCGCCAGCAGCCAGAGCGGGGGGGCTTACACAGATACGCAGTATTTT	NA	TRBJ2-3	TRBV5-1	TRBD2
CSVEEVADGNTIYF	TGCAGCGTTGAAGAGGTAGCAGACGGAAACACCATATATTTT	NA	TRBJ1-3	TRBV29-1	NA
CASSLLGGAGELFF	TGTGCCAGCAGCTTACTCGGGGGTGCCGGGGAGCTGTTTTTT	NA	TRBJ2-2	TRBV7-6	NA
CASSSDRGAGYGYTF	TGTGCCAGCAGCTCGGACAGGGGCGCGGGCTATGGCTACACCTTC	NA	TRBJ1-2	TRBV7-2	TRBD1
CASSDVGDTDTQYF	TGTGCCAGCAGTGACGTGGGGGACACAGATACGCAGTATTTT	NA	TRBJ2-3	TRBV6-4	NA